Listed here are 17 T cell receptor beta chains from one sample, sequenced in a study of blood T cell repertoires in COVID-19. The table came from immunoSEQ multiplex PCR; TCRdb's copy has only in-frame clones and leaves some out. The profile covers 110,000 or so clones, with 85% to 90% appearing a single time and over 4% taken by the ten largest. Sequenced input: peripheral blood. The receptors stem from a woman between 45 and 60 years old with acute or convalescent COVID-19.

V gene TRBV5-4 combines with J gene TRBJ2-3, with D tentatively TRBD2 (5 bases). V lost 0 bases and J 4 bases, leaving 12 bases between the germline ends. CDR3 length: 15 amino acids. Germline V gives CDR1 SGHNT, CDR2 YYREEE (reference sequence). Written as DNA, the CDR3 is TGTGCCAGCAGCTTGGCGGGCAACGGGGCAGATACGCAGTATTTT. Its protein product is CASSLAGNGADTQYF.

The CDR3 coding sequence is TGTGCCTGGACAGGGAGGACTGAAGCTTTCTTT. It yields the protein CAWTGRTEAFF. The chain links TRBV30 to TRBJ1-1, with a weak D call TRBD1 (5 bases). Germline CDR1 GTSNPN, CDR2 SVGIG (reference sequence). The CDR3 contains 11 residues. V lost 4 bases, J lost 5 bases, and 8 bases lay in between.

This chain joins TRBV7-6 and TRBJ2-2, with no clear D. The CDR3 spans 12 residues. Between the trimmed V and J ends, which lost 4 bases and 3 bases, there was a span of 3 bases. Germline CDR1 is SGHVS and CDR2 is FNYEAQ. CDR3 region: CASSWHTGELFF. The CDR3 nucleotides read TGTGCCAGCAGCTGGCACACCGGGGAGCTGTTTTTT.

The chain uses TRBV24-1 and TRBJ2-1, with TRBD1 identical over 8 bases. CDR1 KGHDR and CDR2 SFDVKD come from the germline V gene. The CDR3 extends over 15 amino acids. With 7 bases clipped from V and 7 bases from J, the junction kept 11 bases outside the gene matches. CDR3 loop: CATSLLQGDKNEQFF. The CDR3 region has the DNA TGTGCCACCAGCTTACTACAGGGGGATAAGAATGAGCAGTTCTTC.

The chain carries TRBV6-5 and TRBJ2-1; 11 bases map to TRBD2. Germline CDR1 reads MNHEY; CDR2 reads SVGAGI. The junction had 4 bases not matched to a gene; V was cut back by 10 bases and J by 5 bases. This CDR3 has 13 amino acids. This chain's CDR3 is CAMGLAVNNEQFF. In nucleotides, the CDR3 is TGTGCCATGGGACTAGCGGTTAACAATGAGCAGTTCTTC.

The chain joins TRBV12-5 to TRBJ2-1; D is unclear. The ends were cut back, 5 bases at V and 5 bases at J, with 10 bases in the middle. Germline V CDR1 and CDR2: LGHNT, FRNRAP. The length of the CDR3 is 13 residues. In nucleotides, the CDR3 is TGTGCTAGTGGTCCCGACAACAACAATGAGCAGTTCTTC. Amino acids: CASGPDNNNEQFF.

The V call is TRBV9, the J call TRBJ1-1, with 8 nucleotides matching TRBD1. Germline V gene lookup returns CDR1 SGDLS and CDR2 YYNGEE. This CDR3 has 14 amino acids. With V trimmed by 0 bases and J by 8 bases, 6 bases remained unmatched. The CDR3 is CASSVVAGGGEAFF. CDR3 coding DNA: TGTGCCAGCAGCGTAGTGGCAGGGGGCGGGGAAGCTTTCTTT.

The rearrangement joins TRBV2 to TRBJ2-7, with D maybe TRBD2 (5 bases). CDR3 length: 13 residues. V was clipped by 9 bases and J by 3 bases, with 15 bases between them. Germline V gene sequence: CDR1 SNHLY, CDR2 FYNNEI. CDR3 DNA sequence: TGTGCCAGTACCCAGGAGAGGGACTACGAGCAGTACTTC. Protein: CASTQERDYEQYF. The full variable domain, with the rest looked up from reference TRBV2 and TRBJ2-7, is EPEVTQTPSHQVTQMGQEVILRCVPISNHLYFYWYRQILGQKVEFLVSFYNNEISEKSEIFDDQFSVERPDGSNFTLKIRSTKLEDSAMYFCASTQERDYEQYFGPGTRLTVT.

CDR3 region: CSVDEAGYTF. CDR3 in DNA: TGCAGCGTTGATGAGGCGGGCTACACCTTC. V and J are TRBV29-1 and TRBJ1-2; D is unresolved. The length of the CDR3 is 10 residues. Germline CDR1 reads SQVTM; CDR2 reads ANQGSEA. Trimming pared 3 bases from V and 8 bases from J, leaving 7 bases between.

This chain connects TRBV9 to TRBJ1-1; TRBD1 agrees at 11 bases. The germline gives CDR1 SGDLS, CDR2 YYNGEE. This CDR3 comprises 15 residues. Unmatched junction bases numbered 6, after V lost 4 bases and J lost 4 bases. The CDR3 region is CASSIRGTGGTEAFF. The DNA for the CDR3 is TGTGCCAGCAGCATACGAGGGACAGGGGGCACTGAAGCTTTCTTT.

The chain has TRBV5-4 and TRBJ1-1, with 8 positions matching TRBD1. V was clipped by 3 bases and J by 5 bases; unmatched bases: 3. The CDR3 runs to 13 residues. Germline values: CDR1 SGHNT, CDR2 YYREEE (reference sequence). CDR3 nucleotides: TGTGCCAGCAGCTGGACAGGGCTGACTGAAGCTTTCTTT. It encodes CASSWTGLTEAFF.

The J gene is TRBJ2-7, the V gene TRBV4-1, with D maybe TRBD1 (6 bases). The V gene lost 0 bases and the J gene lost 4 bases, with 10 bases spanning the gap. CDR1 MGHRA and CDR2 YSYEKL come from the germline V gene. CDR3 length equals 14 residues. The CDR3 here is CASSQDDRKYEQYF. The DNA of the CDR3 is TGCGCCAGCAGCCAAGATGACAGGAAGTACGAGCAGTACTTC.

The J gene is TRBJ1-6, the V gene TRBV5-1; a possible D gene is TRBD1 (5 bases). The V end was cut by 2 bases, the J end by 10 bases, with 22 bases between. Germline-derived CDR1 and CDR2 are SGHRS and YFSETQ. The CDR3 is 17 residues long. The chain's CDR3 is CASSLSGGVKSASPLHF. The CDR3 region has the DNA TGCGCCAGCAGCTTAAGTGGGGGGGTAAAGAGTGCGTCACCCCTCCACTTT.

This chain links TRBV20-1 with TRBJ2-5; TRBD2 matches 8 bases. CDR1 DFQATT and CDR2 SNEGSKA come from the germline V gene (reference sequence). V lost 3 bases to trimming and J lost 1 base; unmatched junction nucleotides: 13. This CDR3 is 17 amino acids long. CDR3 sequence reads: CSASGRGGLSIQETQYF. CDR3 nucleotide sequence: TGCAGTGCTAGTGGCCGCGGGGGGCTTTCGATCCAAGAGACCCAGTACTTC.

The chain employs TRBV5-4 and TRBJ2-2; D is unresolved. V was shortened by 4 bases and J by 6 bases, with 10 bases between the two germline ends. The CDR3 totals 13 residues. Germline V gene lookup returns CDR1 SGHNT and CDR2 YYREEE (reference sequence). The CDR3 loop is CASSAPGAGELFF. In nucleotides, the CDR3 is TGTGCCAGCAGCGCGCCCGGAGCCGGGGAGCTGTTTTTT.

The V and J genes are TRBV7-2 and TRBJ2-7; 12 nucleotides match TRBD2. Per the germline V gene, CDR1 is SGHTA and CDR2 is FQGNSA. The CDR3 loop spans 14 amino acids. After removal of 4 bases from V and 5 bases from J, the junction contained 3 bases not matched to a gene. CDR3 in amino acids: CASSSSGRANEQYF. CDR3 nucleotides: TGTGCCAGCAGCTCTAGCGGGAGGGCGAACGAGCAGTACTTC.

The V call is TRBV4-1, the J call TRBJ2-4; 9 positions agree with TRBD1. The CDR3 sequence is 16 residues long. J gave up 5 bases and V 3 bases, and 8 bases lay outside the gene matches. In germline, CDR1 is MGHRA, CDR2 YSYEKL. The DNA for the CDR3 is TGCGCCAGCAGCCAGACATTCCGGGACAGGGAAAACATTCAGTACTTC. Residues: CASSQTFRDRENIQYF.